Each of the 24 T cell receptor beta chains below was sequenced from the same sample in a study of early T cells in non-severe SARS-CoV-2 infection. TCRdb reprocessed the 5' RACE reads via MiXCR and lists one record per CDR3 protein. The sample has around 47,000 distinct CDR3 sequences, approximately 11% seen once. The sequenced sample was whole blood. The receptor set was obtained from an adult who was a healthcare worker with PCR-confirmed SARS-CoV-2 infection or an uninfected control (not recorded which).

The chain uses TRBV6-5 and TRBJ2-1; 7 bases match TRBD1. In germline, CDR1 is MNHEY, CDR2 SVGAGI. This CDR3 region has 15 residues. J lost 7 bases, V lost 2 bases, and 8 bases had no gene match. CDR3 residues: CASSYGGQVPNEQFF. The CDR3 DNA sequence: TGTGCCAGCAGTTACGGTGGACAGGTGCCGAATGAGCAGTTCTTC.

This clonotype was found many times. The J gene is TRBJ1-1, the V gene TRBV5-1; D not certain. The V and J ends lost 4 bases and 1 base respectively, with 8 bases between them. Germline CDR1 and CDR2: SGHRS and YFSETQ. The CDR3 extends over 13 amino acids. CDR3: CASSNDGNTEAFF. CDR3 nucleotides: TGCGCCAGCAGCAACGACGGGAACACTGAAGCTTTCTTT.

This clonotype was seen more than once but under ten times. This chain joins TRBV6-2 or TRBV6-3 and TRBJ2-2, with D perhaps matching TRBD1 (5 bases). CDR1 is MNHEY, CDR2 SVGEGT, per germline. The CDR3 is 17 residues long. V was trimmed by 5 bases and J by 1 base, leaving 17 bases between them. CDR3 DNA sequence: TGTGCCAGCAGTGCCCAGGGTCCCTCCGGGAACACCGGGGAGCTGTTTTTT. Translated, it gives CASSAQGPSGNTGELFF.

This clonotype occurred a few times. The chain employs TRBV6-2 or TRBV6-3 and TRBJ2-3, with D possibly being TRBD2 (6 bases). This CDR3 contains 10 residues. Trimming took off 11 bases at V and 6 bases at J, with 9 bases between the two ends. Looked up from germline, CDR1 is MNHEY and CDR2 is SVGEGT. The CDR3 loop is CAPREDTQYF. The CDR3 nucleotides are TGTGCCCCACGGGAGGATACGCAGTATTTT.

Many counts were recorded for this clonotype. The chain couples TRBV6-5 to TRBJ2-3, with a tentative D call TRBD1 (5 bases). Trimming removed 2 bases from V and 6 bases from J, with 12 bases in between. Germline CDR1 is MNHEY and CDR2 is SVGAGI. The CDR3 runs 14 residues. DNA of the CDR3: TGTGCCAGCAGTTACAGGGGTAGTGGGGATACGCAGTATTTT. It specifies CASSYRGSGDTQYF.

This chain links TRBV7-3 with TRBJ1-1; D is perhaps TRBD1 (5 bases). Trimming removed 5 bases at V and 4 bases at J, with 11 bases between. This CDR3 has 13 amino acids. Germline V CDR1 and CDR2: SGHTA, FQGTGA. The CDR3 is CASSPRGSTEAFF. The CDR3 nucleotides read TGTGCCAGCAGCCCCCGGGGGAGCACTGAAGCTTTCTTT.

The CDR3 DNA is TGTGCCAGCAGACTAGCGGGTGGCACAGATACGCAGTATTTT. This codes for CASRLAGGTDTQYF. This chain joins TRBV6-5 and TRBJ2-3; 9 bases map to TRBD2. V shed 6 bases, J shed 1 base, and the junction held 2 bases outside the gene matches. This CDR3 is 14 amino acids long. Germline V gene lookup returns CDR1 MNHEY and CDR2 SVGAGI.

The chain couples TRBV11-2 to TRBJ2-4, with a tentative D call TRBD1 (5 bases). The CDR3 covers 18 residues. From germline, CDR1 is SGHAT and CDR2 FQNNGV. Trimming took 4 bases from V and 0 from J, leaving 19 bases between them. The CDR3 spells CASSSPNGAIGAKNIQYF. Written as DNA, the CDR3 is TGTGCCAGCAGCTCCCCTAATGGGGCCATCGGAGCCAAAAACATTCAGTACTTC.

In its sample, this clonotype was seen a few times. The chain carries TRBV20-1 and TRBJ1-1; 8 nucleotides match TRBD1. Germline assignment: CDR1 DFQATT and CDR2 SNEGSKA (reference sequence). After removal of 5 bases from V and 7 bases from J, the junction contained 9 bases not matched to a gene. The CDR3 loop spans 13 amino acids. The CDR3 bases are TGCAGTGCTCTAACAGGGGGGGGATTTGAAGCTTTCTTT. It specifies CSALTGGGFEAFF.

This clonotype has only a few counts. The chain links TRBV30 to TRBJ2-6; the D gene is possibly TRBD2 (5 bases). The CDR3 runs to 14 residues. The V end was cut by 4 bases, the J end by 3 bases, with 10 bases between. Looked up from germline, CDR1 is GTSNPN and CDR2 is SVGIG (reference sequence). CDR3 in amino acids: CAWTKGDGANVLTF. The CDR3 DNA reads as TGTGCCTGGACCAAGGGAGATGGGGCCAACGTCCTGACTTTC.

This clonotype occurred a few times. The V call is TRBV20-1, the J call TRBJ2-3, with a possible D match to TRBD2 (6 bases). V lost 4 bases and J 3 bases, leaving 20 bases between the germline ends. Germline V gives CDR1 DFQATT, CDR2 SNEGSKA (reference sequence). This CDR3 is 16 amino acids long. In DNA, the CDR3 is TGCAGTGCTAACACCAGACTAGGAGGTCGGACAGATACGCAGTATTTT. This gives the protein CSANTRLGGRTDTQYF.

The CDR3 nucleotides read TGTGCCAGCAGCCAAGATGGGAGGGGGCAGTTCTTC. Protein product: CASSQDGRGQFF. The chain combines TRBV3-1 with TRBJ2-1; 7 bases line up with TRBD2. The CDR3 consists of 12 residues. The V gene's germline CDR1 is LGHDT and CDR2 YNNKEL (reference sequence). J lost 12 bases, V lost 0 bases, and 2 bases had no gene match.

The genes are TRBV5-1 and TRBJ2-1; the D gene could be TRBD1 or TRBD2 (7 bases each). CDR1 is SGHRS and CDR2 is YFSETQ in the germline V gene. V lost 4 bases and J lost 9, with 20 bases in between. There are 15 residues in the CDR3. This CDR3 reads CASSPGGGGTIEQFF. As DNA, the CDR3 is TGCGCCAGCAGCCCCGGGGGAGGGGGCACGATTGAGCAGTTCTTC. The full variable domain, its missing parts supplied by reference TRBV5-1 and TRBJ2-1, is KAGVTQTPRYLIKTRGQQVTLSCSPISGHRSVSWYQQTPGQGLQFLFEYFSETQRNKGNFPGRFSGRQFSNSRSEMNVSTLELGDSALYLCASSPGGGGTIEQFFGPGTRLTVL.

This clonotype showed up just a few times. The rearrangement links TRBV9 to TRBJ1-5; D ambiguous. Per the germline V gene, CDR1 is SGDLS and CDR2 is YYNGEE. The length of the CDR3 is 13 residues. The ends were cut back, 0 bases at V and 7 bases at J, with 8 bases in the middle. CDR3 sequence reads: CASSVEAGQPQHF. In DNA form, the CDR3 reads TGTGCCAGCAGCGTAGAGGCGGGCCAGCCCCAGCATTTT.

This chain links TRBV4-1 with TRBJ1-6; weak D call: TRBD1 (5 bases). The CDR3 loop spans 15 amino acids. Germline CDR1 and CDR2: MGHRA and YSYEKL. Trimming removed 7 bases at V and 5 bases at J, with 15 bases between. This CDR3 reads CASKIRVRDNSPLHF. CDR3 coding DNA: TGCGCCAGCAAAATCAGGGTTAGAGATAATTCACCCCTCCACTTT.

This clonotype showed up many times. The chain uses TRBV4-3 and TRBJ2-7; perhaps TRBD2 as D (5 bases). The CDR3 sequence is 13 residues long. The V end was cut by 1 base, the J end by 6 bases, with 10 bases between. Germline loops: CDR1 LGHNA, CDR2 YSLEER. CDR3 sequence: CASSQGLRAEQYF. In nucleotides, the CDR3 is TGCGCCAGCAGCCAAGGATTGAGGGCCGAGCAGTACTTC.

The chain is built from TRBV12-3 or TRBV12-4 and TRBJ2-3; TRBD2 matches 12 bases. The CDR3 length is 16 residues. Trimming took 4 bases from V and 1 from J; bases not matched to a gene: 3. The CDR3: CASSSTSGGGTDTQYF. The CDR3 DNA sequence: TGTGCCAGCAGTTCGACTAGCGGGGGTGGCACAGATACGCAGTATTTT.

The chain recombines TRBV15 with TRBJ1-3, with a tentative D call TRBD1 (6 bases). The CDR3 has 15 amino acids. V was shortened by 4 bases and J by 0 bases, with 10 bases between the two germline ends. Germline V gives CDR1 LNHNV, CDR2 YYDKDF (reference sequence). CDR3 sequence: CATSKRGGSGNTIYF. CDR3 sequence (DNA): TGTGCCACCAGCAAGAGGGGGGGCTCTGGAAACACCATATATTTT.

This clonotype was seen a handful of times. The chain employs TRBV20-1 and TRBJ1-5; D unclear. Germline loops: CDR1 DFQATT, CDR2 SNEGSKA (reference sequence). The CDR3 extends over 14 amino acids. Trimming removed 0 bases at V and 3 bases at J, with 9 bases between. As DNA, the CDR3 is TGCAGTGCTAGAGAGAGTGGGTTCAATCAGCCCCAGCATTTT. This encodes CSARESGFNQPQHF.

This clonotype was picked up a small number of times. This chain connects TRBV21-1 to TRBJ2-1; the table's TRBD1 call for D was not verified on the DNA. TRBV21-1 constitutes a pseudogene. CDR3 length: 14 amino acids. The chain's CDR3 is CASKQDRGRNEQFF. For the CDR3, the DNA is TGTGCCAGCAAGCAGGACAGGGGGCGAAATGAGCAGTTCTTC.

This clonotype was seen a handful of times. CDR3 in amino acids: CASSIRILAKNIQYF. CDR3 DNA sequence: TGTGCCAGTAGTATTAGGATACTTGCCAAAAACATTCAGTACTTC. V usage is TRBV19 and J usage is TRBJ2-4; D gene ambiguous. The CDR3 has 15 amino acids. Trimming removed 3 bases at V and 1 base at J, with 10 bases between. CDR1 LNHDA and CDR2 SQIVND come from the germline V gene (reference sequence).

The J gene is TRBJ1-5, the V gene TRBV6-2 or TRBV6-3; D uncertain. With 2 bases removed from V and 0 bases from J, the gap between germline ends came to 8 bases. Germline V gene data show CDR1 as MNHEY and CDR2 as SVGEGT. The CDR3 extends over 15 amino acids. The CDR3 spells CASSYDTYSNQPQHF. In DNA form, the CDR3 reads TGTGCCAGCAGTTACGACACTTATAGCAATCAGCCCCAGCATTTT.

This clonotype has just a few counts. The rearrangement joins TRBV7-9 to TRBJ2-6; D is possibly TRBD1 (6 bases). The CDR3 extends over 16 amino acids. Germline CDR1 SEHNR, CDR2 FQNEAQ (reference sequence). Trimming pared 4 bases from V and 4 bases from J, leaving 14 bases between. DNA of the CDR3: TGTGCCAGCAGCTCACCCCTGGGGGCCGGGGCCAACGTCCTGACTTTC. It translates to CASSSPLGAGANVLTF.

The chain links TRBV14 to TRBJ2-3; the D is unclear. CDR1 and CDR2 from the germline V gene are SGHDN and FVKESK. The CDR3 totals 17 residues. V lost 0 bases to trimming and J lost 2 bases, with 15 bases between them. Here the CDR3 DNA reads TGTGCCAGCAGCCAAGATATAGCCGGTTCAGACACAGATACGCAGTATTTT. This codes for CASSQDIAGSDTDTQYF.